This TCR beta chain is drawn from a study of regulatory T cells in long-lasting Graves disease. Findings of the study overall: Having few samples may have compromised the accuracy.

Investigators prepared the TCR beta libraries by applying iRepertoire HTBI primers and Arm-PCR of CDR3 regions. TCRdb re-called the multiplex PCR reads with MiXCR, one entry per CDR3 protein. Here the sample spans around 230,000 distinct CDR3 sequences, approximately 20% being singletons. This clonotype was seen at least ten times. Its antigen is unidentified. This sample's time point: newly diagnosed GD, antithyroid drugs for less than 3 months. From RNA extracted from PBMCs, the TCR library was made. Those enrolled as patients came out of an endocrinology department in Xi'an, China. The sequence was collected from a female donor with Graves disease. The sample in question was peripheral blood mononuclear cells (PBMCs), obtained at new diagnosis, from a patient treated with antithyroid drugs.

Written as DNA, the CDR3 is TGCAGTGCGCAGAACGGACAGGGGGGTCGGGGCTACACCTTC. Its protein product is CSAQNGQGGRGYTF. This sequence joins TRBV20-1 and TRBJ1-2; TRBD1 matches at 10 bases. CDR3 length equals 14 residues. The V and J ends lost 6 bases and 8 bases, in that order; junction bases with no gene match: 12. The germline V gene encodes CDR1 DFQATT and CDR2 SNEGSKA (reference sequence).